The TCR beta chain under discussion was sequenced for a study of T-cell memory formation after mild COVID-19. Germline CDR1 MDHEN, CDR2 SYDVKM. V lost 1 base, J lost 5 bases, and 3 bases stayed unmatched. CDR3 length: 15 residues. TCRdb re-analysed the 5' RACE reads in MiXCR, keeping a single row per CDR3 protein. Among 560,000 or so distinct CDR3 sequences, roughly a sixth were seen once, and the ten largest hold approximately 8.1%. The chain links TRBV28 to TRBJ1-1; 11 bases fit TRBD1. The sample comprised PBMCs or a T cell subset sorted from them (not recorded which). This sequence originates from an adult woman who had mild COVID-19 (a few samples of this study predate the infection). Cell type and time point are not known. The DNA for the CDR3 is TGTGCCAGCAGTTTATTGGACAGGGGGCAAACTGAAGCTTTCTTT. It translates to CASSLLDRGQTEAFF.